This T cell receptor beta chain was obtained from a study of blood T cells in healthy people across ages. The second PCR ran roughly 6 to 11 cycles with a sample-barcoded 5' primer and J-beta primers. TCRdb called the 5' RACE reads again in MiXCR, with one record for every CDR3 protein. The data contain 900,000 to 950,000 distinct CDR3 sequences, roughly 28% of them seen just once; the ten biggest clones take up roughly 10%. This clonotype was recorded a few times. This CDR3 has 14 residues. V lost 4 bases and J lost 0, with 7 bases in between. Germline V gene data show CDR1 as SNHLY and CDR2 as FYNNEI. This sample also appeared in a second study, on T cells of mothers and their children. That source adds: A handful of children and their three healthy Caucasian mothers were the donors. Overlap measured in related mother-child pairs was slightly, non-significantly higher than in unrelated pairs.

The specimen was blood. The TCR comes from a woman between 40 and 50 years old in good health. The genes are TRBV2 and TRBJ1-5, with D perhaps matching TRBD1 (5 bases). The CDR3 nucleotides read TGTGCCAGCAGTGGACAGTATAGCAATCAGCCCCAGCATTTT. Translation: CASSGQYSNQPQHF.